This TCR beta chain comes out of a study of T cell repertoires in cytomegalovirus infection. Study outcomes and limitations: In two of eight donors, the top clonotype was HLA-C-restricted CMV-specific.

Each CDR3 protein is one row after TCRdb ran MiXCR on the reads. Of 200,000 or so distinct CDR3 sequences in the sample, approximately 19% were seen once. Ten or more counts support this clonotype. What it recognizes is unknown. This receptor was taken from a human donor in good health (CMV status not recorded). Some clones in this sample may be carry-over from other donors' samples. The specimen was PBMCs.

The CDR3 protein is CASSPTGTGVYEQYF. The CDR3 coding sequence is TGTGCCAGCAGCCCCACCGGGACAGGGGTCTACGAGCAGTACTTC. The V gene is TRBV7-2, the J gene TRBJ2-7; 10 nucleotides match TRBD1. V lost 5 bases and J lost 3; bases outside the gene matches: 7. Germline V CDR1 and CDR2: SGHTA, FQGNSA. This CDR3 region has 15 residues.